This T cell receptor (beta chain) was obtained from a study of shared clonotypes between healthy human individuals. Study-wide results and caveats: Between a few donors, naive CD4 clonotypes were shared at a level of about 5%.

V gave up 0 bases and J gave up 1 base; unmatched junction bases: 3. Germline V gives CDR1 SGHTS, CDR2 YDEGEE. This CDR3 has 16 amino acids. Subsets obtained from CD4+ cells comprised CD45RA+ naive and CD45RA-negative memory cells. Produced via immunoSEQ multiplex PCR; TCRdb's table is partial and in-frame only. The sample yields roughly 1.5 million clones, 98% seen once. Worth noting for this clone: The antigen remains undetermined.

The TCR originated in a man under 40 in good health. The V call is TRBV5-8, the J call TRBJ2-3; 9 bases are a match to TRBD2. The sequenced sample consisted of naive CD4+ T cells sorted from blood. Specified subset: CD45RA+ positively selected. CDR3 protein: CASSLEAGGGTDTQYF. The CDR3 DNA reads as TGTGCCAGCAGCTTGGAGGCGGGAGGGGGCACAGATACGCAGTATTTT.